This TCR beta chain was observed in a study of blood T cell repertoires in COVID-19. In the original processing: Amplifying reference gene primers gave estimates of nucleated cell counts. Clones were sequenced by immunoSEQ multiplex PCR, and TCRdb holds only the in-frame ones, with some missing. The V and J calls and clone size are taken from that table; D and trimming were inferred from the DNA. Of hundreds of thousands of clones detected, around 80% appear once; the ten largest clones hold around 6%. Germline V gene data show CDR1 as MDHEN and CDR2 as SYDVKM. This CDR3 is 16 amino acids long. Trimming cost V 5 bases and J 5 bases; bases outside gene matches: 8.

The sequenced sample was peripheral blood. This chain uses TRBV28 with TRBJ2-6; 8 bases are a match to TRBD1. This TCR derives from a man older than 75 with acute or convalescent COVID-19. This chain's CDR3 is CASSPRTGSWANVLTF. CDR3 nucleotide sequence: TGTGCCAGCAGTCCGCGGACAGGGAGCTGGGCCAACGTCCTGACTTTC.